The 23 T cell receptor beta chains below come from one sample, sequenced in a study of shared clonotypes between healthy human individuals (dated by TCRdb to 2018 to 2020). Libraries were prepared through the immunoSEQ multiplex PCR assay. Imported from immuneACCESS, the table was reduced by TCRdb to in-frame sequences with V and J called. These copies leave out some clones; in studies compared against another copy, an unresolved V gene accounts for under half, and the cause of the remainder is not known. The sample yields over a million clones; over 95% were counted once. 0.95% to 1.5% of the sample lies in the top ten. Sequencing used naive CD4+ T cells sorted from blood. Taken with the paper, the label for cell subset or site translates to: CD45RA+ positively selected. Receptors originate from a man younger than 40 in good health.

As for this clone: The same CDR3 also results from other DNA sequences found in this sample. This rearrangement joins TRBV27 to TRBJ2-7; D remains ambiguous. The ends were cut back, 3 bases at V and 0 bases at J, with 9 bases in the middle. Germline values: CDR1 MNHEY, CDR2 SMNVEV (reference sequence). This CDR3 comprises 14 residues. CDR3 sequence: CASSFRRNSYEQYF. The CDR3 nucleotides read TGTGCCAGCAGTTTTCGTAGGAACTCCTACGAGCAGTACTTC.

As concerns this clone: At the DNA level, this CDR3 is encoded by other sequences in the same sample as well. The genes are TRBV27 and TRBJ1-1; D is uncertain. Germline V gives CDR1 MNHEY, CDR2 SMNVEV (reference sequence). The CDR3 spans 13 residues. V was clipped by 0 bases and J by 0 bases, with 2 bases between them. The CDR3 loop is CASSLSLNTEAFF. As DNA, the CDR3 is TGTGCCAGCAGTTTATCGTTGAACACTGAAGCTTTCTTT.

This clone has just a few counts. The chain couples TRBV9 to TRBJ2-2; D not resolved. Germline V gene lookup returns CDR1 SGDLS and CDR2 YYNGEE. V was cut by 4 bases and J by 6 bases, with 13 bases left in between. The CDR3 consists of 14 residues. In nucleotides, the CDR3 is TGTGCCAGCAGCCCAAGTGGTCGCTCCGGGGAGCTGTTTTTT. Its protein product is CASSPSGRSGELFF. Full variable domain (missing parts from reference TRBV9 and TRBJ2-2): DSGVTQTPKHLITATGQRVTLRCSPRSGDLSVYWYQQSLDQGLQFLIQYYNGEERAKGNILERFSAQQFPDLHSELNLSSLELGDSALYFCASSPSGRSGELFFGEGSRLTVL.

V is TRBV7-3 and J is TRBJ2-1; D may be TRBD1 (5 bases). Germline V gene sequence: CDR1 SGHTA, CDR2 FQGTGA. The V and J ends lost 2 bases and 1 base respectively, with 9 bases between them. CDR3 length: 15 amino acids. The CDR3 loop is CASSLQGQSYNEQFF. Written as DNA, the CDR3 is TGTGCCAGCAGCTTACAGGGCCAGTCCTACAATGAGCAGTTCTTC. Full variable domain (remainder filled in from reference TRBV7-3 and TRBJ2-1): GAGVSQTPSNKVTEKGKYVELRCDPISGHTALYWYRQSLGQGPEFLIYFQGTGAADDSGLPNDRFFAVRPEGSVSTLKIQRTERGDSAVYLCASSLQGQSYNEQFFGPGTRLTVL.

This sequence joins TRBV27 and TRBJ2-2; 7 nucleotides agree with TRBD1. The CDR3 consists of 15 residues. The V gene end was trimmed by 2 bases and the J gene end by 6 bases; junction bases not matched to a gene: 6. From germline, CDR1 is MNHEY and CDR2 SMNVEV (reference sequence). The CDR3 DNA is TGTGCCAGCAGTTTAAGACAGGGTGTAGCCGGGGAGCTGTTTTTT. It yields the protein CASSLRQGVAGELFF.

The V gene is TRBV19, the J gene TRBJ2-1; D possibly corresponds to TRBD2 (5 bases). Trimming stripped 2 bases from V and 10 bases from J, with 12 bases between. CDR3 size: 13 residues. Germline V gene sequence: CDR1 LNHDA, CDR2 SQIVND (reference sequence). CDR3 nucleotides: TGTGCCAGTAGTATACTCCGCGGGTGGGAGCAGTTCTTC. Amino acid sequence: CASSILRGWEQFF. The entire variable domain, with the rest obtained from reference TRBV19 and TRBJ2-1, is as follows: DGGITQSPKYLFRKEGQNVTLSCEQNLNHDAMYWYRQDPGQGLRLIYYSQIVNDFQKGDIAEGYSVSREKKESFPLTVTSAQKNPTAFYLCASSILRGWEQFFGPGTRLTVL.

The chain links TRBV18 to TRBJ2-5, with D possibly matching TRBD2 (6 bases). Germline loops: CDR1 KGHSH, CDR2 LQKENI. V lost 2 bases to trimming and J lost 3 bases, with 10 bases between them. The CDR3 runs 14 residues. In DNA, the CDR3 is TGTGCCAGCTCACCAGCACTAGCCGAAGAGACCCAGTACTTC. It translates to CASSPALAEETQYF.

The chain carries TRBV19 and TRBJ2-1; 11 bases line up with TRBD2. The CDR3 sequence is 17 residues long. With V trimmed by 5 bases and J by 3 bases, 9 bases remained unmatched. Germline CDR1 and CDR2: LNHDA and SQIVND (reference sequence). The CDR3 reads CASSSISGTSGYNEQFF. CDR3 coding DNA: TGTGCCAGTAGTTCAATTTCCGGGACTAGCGGCTACAATGAGCAGTTCTTC. The full variable domain, rest sourced from reference TRBV19 and TRBJ2-1, is DGGITQSPKYLFRKEGQNVTLSCEQNLNHDAMYWYRQDPGQGLRLIYYSQIVNDFQKGDIAEGYSVSREKKESFPLTVTSAQKNPTAFYLCASSSISGTSGYNEQFFGPGTRLTVL.

This chain connects TRBV6-6 to TRBJ2-3, with D unresolved. The CDR3 sequence is 14 residues long. Looked up from germline, CDR1 is MNHNY and CDR2 is SVGAGI (reference sequence). V was trimmed by 10 bases and J by 0 bases, leaving 14 bases between them. CDR3: CATKEPSSTDTQYF. The CDR3 DNA follows: TGTGCCACCAAAGAACCCTCTAGCACAGATACGCAGTATTTT.

The sample holds a few counts of this clone. The CDR3 bases are TGTGCCAGCAGCTTGGAGGGGGAGACCCAGTACTTC. Protein product: CASSLEGETQYF. V is TRBV5-4 and J is TRBJ2-5; TRBD1 might be the D (5 bases). CDR1 and CDR2 (germline): SGHNT, YYREEE (reference sequence). There are 12 residues in the CDR3. Trimming removed 0 bases at V and 5 bases at J, with 5 bases between.

V and J are TRBV5-4 and TRBJ2-1; D is perhaps TRBD1 (6 bases). Germline-derived CDR1 and CDR2 are SGHNT and YYREEE (reference sequence). Trimming took off 2 bases at V and 5 bases at J, with 20 bases between the two ends. The CDR3 totals 17 residues. In DNA, the CDR3 is TGTGCCAGCAGCTTTATACGGGCAGGGGTTGTCGACAATGAGCAGTTCTTC. Residues: CASSFIRAGVVDNEQFF.

The rearrangement uses TRBV5-1 and TRBJ2-7; 9 bases align to TRBD1. In germline, CDR1 is SGHRS, CDR2 YFSETQ. J gave up 5 bases and V 5 bases, and 14 bases lay outside the gene matches. The CDR3 spans 16 residues. CDR3 region: CASSHRQGQGHNEQYF. The CDR3 region has the DNA TGCGCCAGCAGTCACCGGCAAGGACAGGGGCATAACGAGCAGTACTTC.

This chain joins TRBV18 and TRBJ2-3, with D perhaps TRBD1 (5 bases). This CDR3 has 14 residues. V gave up 4 bases and J gave up 8 bases, with 16 bases separating them. Germline loops: CDR1 KGHSH, CDR2 LQKENI. The chain's CDR3 is CASSLDRGQTTQYF. The DNA for the CDR3 is TGTGCCAGCTCACTGGACCGAGGACAAACTACGCAGTATTTT.

The rearrangement joins TRBV4-3 to TRBJ1-5; 7 positions agree with TRBD1. This CDR3 has 16 residues. The germline V gene encodes CDR1 LGHNA and CDR2 YSLEER. With 3 bases clipped from V and 3 bases from J, the junction kept 8 bases outside the gene matches. The CDR3, as DNA: TGCGCCAGCAGCCAGACAGGGAACTGGGACAATCAGCCCCAGCATTTT. As protein: CASSQTGNWDNQPQHF.

Details on this clone: Other DNA sequences from this sample encode an identical CDR3 as well. V is TRBV5-1 and J is TRBJ2-1; 12 bases agree with TRBD2. V trimming: 0 bases; J trimming: 9 bases; junction bases outside the gene matches: 4. The CDR3 extends over 15 amino acids. CDR1 is SGHRS and CDR2 is YFSETQ in the germline V gene. The CDR3 region has the DNA TGCGCCAGCAGCTTGGGACTAGCGGGAGTAGGTGAGCAGTTCTTC. This codes for CASSLGLAGVGEQFF. The entire variable domain, with the rest obtained from reference TRBV5-1 and TRBJ2-1, is as follows: KAGVTQTPRYLIKTRGQQVTLSCSPISGHRSVSWYQQTPGQGLQFLFEYFSETQRNKGNFPGRFSGRQFSNSRSEMNVSTLELGDSALYLCASSLGLAGVGEQFFGPGTRLTVL.

The chain has TRBV2 and TRBJ2-7, with TRBD1 identical over 7 bases. The V gene end was trimmed by 9 bases and the J gene end by 6 bases; junction bases not matched to a gene: 11. Germline CDR1 reads SNHLY; CDR2 reads FYNNEI. CDR3 length: 13 residues. CDR3 DNA: TGTGCCAGTCACTCGACAGGGCCGTCCGAGCAGTACTTC. Amino acid sequence: CASHSTGPSEQYF.

The CDR3 spells CASKPGISGNTIYF. CDR3 coding DNA: TGTGCCAGCAAACCGGGAATCTCTGGAAACACCATATATTTT. This chain connects TRBV2 to TRBJ1-3; D uncertain. The CDR3 contains 14 residues. The V end lost 7 bases, the J end lost 0 bases, and 10 bases lay between the germline ends. Looked up from germline, CDR1 is SNHLY and CDR2 is FYNNEI.

The chain joins TRBV2 to TRBJ1-2, with a weak D call TRBD1 (6 bases). The germline gives CDR1 SNHLY, CDR2 FYNNEI. Trimming stripped 4 bases from V and 3 bases from J, with 12 bases between. This CDR3 region has 14 residues. The CDR3 here is CASSGGAFDYGYTF. In DNA, the CDR3 is TGTGCCAGCAGTGGGGGGGCGTTTGACTATGGCTACACCTTC.

The chain has TRBV9 and TRBJ2-2, with D uncertain. Germline values: CDR1 SGDLS, CDR2 YYNGEE. CDR3 length: 13 amino acids. The V and J ends lost 1 base and 3 bases respectively, with 4 bases between them. The CDR3 sequence: CASSVRHTGELFF. CDR3 in DNA: TGTGCCAGCAGCGTAAGGCACACCGGGGAGCTGTTTTTT. The entire variable domain, with the rest obtained from reference TRBV9 and TRBJ2-2, is as follows: DSGVTQTPKHLITATGQRVTLRCSPRSGDLSVYWYQQSLDQGLQFLIQYYNGEERAKGNILERFSAQQFPDLHSELNLSSLELGDSALYFCASSVRHTGELFFGEGSRLTVL.

The V call is TRBV5-1, the J call TRBJ2-1; TRBD2 aligns across 10 bases. J gave up 8 bases and V 5 bases, and 10 bases lay outside the gene matches. The CDR3 totals 15 residues. Germline CDR1 is SGHRS and CDR2 is YFSETQ. The CDR3 sequence is CASSSLAGEGYEQFF. The CDR3, as DNA: TGCGCCAGCAGTTCGCTAGCGGGAGAGGGCTATGAGCAGTTCTTC.

This clone was seen a single time. The gene calls are TRBV6-5 and TRBJ2-1, with D unresolved. CDR3 length equals 15 residues. Germline lookup yields CDR1 MNHEY and CDR2 SVGAGI. The germline V and J ends were trimmed by 2 bases and 11 bases, with 19 bases remaining between them. The CDR3: CASSYGWALTRKQFF. CDR3 nucleotides: TGTGCCAGCAGTTACGGGTGGGCTCTTACCCGAAAGCAGTTCTTC.

This rearrangement joins TRBV5-6 to TRBJ2-5; unclear D gene. The CDR3 has 13 residues. V was clipped by 0 bases and J by 1 base, with 4 bases between them. The germline CDR1 and CDR2 sequences are SGHDT and YYEEEE. This CDR3 reads CASSLVSQETQYF. In nucleotides, the CDR3 is TGTGCCAGCAGCTTGGTCAGCCAAGAGACCCAGTACTTC. The whole variable domain, remainder taken from reference TRBV5-6 and TRBJ2-5, is DAGVTQSPTHLIKTRGQQVTLRCSPKSGHDTVSWYQQALGQGPQFIFQYYEEEERQRGNFPDRFSGHQFPNYSSELNVNALLLGDSALYLCASSLVSQETQYFGPGTRLLVL.

This clone appeared a single time. The gene calls are TRBV11-2 and TRBJ2-5; a possible D gene is TRBD1 (6 bases). V was pared by 1 base and J by 5 bases, with 17 bases between. Germline V gene data show CDR1 as SGHAT and CDR2 as FQNNGV. The CDR3 length is 16 residues. CDR3 bases: TGTGCCAGCAGCTTAGCGGATGGGGGCCCTTGGGAGACCCAGTACTTC. Its protein product is CASSLADGGPWETQYF.